The 25 T cell receptor beta chains listed next were all sequenced from one sample in a study of CD8+ T cells in alopecia areata. RNA extraction was followed by reverse transcription into cDNA, which acted as the sequencing template. Assay used: immunoSEQ multiplex PCR; TCRdb lists only in-frame clones, some missing. The sample holds hundreds of thousands of clones, over 45% seen once. The sample's treatment: oral pan-JAK inhibitor, 5-10 mg twice daily. Sequencing was performed on CD4+ T cells sorted from blood, taken at week 24, from a patient treated with tofacitinib. Receptors originate from a human donor with alopecia areata.

This clone was counted once. V usage is TRBV27 and J usage is TRBJ2-4, with unresolved D. CDR1 and CDR2 (germline): MNHEY, SMNVEV (reference sequence). V was shortened by 6 bases and J by 7 bases, with 13 bases between the two germline ends. This CDR3 contains 13 residues. CDR3 residues: CASSRAALNIQYF. CDR3 DNA sequence: TGTGCCAGCAGCCGGGCGGCTCTTAACATTCAGTACTTC.

The rearrangement links TRBV5-1 to TRBJ2-7; D not certain. From germline, CDR1 is SGHRS and CDR2 YFSETQ. V lost 0 bases and J 5 bases, leaving 12 bases between the germline ends. CDR3 size: 14 residues. CDR3 nucleotide sequence: TGCGCCAGCAGCTTGGCCTTGGGGTCTGACGAGCAGTACTTC. It encodes CASSLALGSDEQYF. Full variable domain (missing parts from reference TRBV5-1 and TRBJ2-7): KAGVTQTPRYLIKTRGQQVTLSCSPISGHRSVSWYQQTPGQGLQFLFEYFSETQRNKGNFPGRFSGRQFSNSRSEMNVSTLELGDSALYLCASSLALGSDEQYFGPGTRLTVT.

The V and J genes are TRBV30 and TRBJ1-4, with no clear D. V was pared by 4 bases and J by 0 bases, with 9 bases between. Germline CDR1 is GTSNPN and CDR2 is SVGIG (reference sequence). The CDR3 covers 14 residues. CDR3 loop: CAWKPGSTNEKLFF. CDR3 DNA: TGTGCCTGGAAACCAGGATCAACTAATGAAAAACTGTTTTTT.

The chain has TRBV30 and TRBJ1-2; 8 nucleotides align to TRBD1. V was pared by 3 bases and J by 4 bases, with 7 bases of the junction left unmatched. The germline V gene encodes CDR1 GTSNPN and CDR2 SVGIG (reference sequence). The CDR3 spans 14 residues. In DNA form, the CDR3 reads TGTGCCTGGAGCCCCACGGACAGGGTCTATGGCTACACCTTC. Amino acid sequence: CAWSPTDRVYGYTF.

The chain employs TRBV29-1 and TRBJ2-4, with TRBD1 matching 10 bases. Trimming removed 4 bases from V and 9 bases from J; junction bases left unmatched: 3. CDR1 is SQVTM, CDR2 ANQGSEA, per germline. This CDR3 has 12 residues. CDR3: CSVVGTGAIQYF. The CDR3, as DNA: TGCAGCGTTGTAGGGACAGGGGCCATTCAGTACTTC.

The J gene is TRBJ2-1, the V gene TRBV30; 9 bases line up with TRBD1. Germline assignment: CDR1 GTSNPN and CDR2 SVGIG (reference sequence). This CDR3 has 15 residues. Trimming removed 2 bases from V and 5 bases from J; junction bases left unmatched: 7. CDR3 protein: CAWSLPGTGNNEQFF. The CDR3 DNA reads as TGTGCCTGGAGTCTCCCCGGGACAGGGAACAATGAGCAGTTCTTC.

The chain combines TRBV6-6 with TRBJ2-1; 7 positions match TRBD1. V lost 11 bases and J lost 7; bases outside the gene matches: 11. Germline CDR1 MNHNY, CDR2 SVGAGI (reference sequence). The CDR3 has 13 amino acids. DNA for the CDR3: TGTGCCGGGTCGAGGGGGCGGATTAATGAGCAGTTCTTC. It translates to CAGSRGRINEQFF.

This clone came up a few times. The rearrangement links TRBV19 to TRBJ2-2; TRBD2 might be the D (5 bases). Per germline, CDR1 LNHDA and CDR2 SQIVND (reference sequence). V was shortened by 3 bases and J by 1 base, with 6 bases between the two germline ends. CDR3 length: 14 amino acids. The CDR3 bases are TGTGCCAGTAGTATCGGGGTGAACACCGGGGAGCTGTTTTTT. It translates to CASSIGVNTGELFF.

The V and J genes are TRBV9 and TRBJ1-2; no reliable D call. The CDR3 runs to 14 residues. CDR1 and CDR2 (germline): SGDLS, YYNGEE. Trimming shortened V by 0 bases and J by 4 bases, and 10 bases separated the two germline ends. CDR3 sequence (DNA): TGTGCCAGCAGCGTAGACAGTGCCTTCTATGGCTACACCTTC. This translates into CASSVDSAFYGYTF. The variable domain in full, with the rest retrieved from reference TRBV9 and TRBJ1-2, is DSGVTQTPKHLITATGQRVTLRCSPRSGDLSVYWYQQSLDQGLQFLIQYYNGEERAKGNILERFSAQQFPDLHSELNLSSLELGDSALYFCASSVDSAFYGYTFGSGTRLTVV.

Notes on this clone: The sample has other DNA sequences that encode this CDR3 too. The J gene is TRBJ2-7, the V gene TRBV6-5, with no clear D. The germline CDR1 and CDR2 sequences are MNHEY and SVGAGI. The CDR3 covers 14 residues. The V gene lost 0 bases and the J gene lost 0 bases, with 6 bases spanning the gap. CDR3 amino acids: CASSYSRSSYEQYF. The CDR3 nucleotides are TGTGCCAGCAGTTACTCCCGGAGCTCCTACGAGCAGTACTTC.

The sample holds a few counts of this clone. The chain uses TRBV7-9 and TRBJ1-2; tentative D call: TRBD1 (6 bases). The V and J ends lost 1 base and 3 bases respectively, with 12 bases between them. The germline CDR1 and CDR2 sequences are SEHNR and FQNEAQ (reference sequence). The CDR3 is 15 residues long. The CDR3 is CASSLVGGEDYGYTF. In DNA form, the CDR3 reads TGTGCCAGCAGCTTAGTGGGGGGCGAAGACTATGGCTACACCTTC.

In its sample, this clone was seen once. The chain joins TRBV4-2 to TRBJ2-3, with a weak D call TRBD1 (6 bases). The germline CDR1 and CDR2 sequences are LGHNA and YNFKEQ. V lost 2 bases to trimming and J lost 1 base, with 16 bases between them. CDR3 size: 17 residues. The CDR3 nucleotides are TGTGCCAGCAGCCAATCTACAGGGTCTGCGGGCACAGATACGCAGTATTTT. Translating it yields CASSQSTGSAGTDTQYF.

The V call is TRBV28, the J call TRBJ2-7; D perhaps matches TRBD1 (6 bases). V shed 6 bases and J shed 4 bases, with 16 bases lying between them. This CDR3 contains 14 residues. CDR1 MDHEN and CDR2 SYDVKM come from the germline V gene. Here the CDR3 DNA reads TGTGCCAGCAGCGCCCCGGGACATACATACGAGCAGTACTTC. It is translated as CASSAPGHTYEQYF.

The chain joins TRBV15 to TRBJ1-2; D is unresolved. CDR3 length equals 14 residues. Per the germline V gene, CDR1 is LNHNV and CDR2 is YYDKDF (reference sequence). The V end was cut by 4 bases, the J end by 4 bases, with 13 bases between. The CDR3 loop is CATSTGTFGYGYTF. The CDR3 region has the DNA TGTGCCACCAGCACCGGAACCTTCGGCTATGGCTACACCTTC. Supplemented by reference TRBV15 and TRBJ1-2, the full variable domain reads DAMVIQNPRYQVTQFGKPVTLSCSQTLNHNVMYWYQQKSSQAPKLLFHYYDKDFNNEADTPDNFQSRRPNTSFCFLDIRSPGLGDTAMYLCATSTGTFGYGYTFGSGTRLTVV.

This clone was counted a few times. V usage is TRBV29-1 and J usage is TRBJ1-5; TRBD1 matches at 11 bases. The CDR3 sequence is 15 residues long. V lost 7 bases to trimming and J lost 1 base; unmatched junction nucleotides: 6. Germline V CDR1 and CDR2: SQVTM, ANQGSEA. In DNA form, the CDR3 reads TGCAGCGCCGCCGGGACAGGGGGAAGCAATCAGCCCCAGCATTTT. Its translation is CSAAGTGGSNQPQHF.

The chain recombines TRBV5-1 with TRBJ2-4, with 7 nucleotides matching TRBD2. The CDR3 has 14 residues. Trimming took 4 bases from V and 8 from J; bases not matched to a gene: 9. CDR1 is SGHRS, CDR2 YFSETQ, per germline. CDR3: CASSPQGGEDIQYF. The CDR3 DNA reads TGCGCCAGCAGCCCCCAGGGAGGGGAGGACATTCAGTACTTC.

This sequence joins TRBV30 and TRBJ2-6; tentative D call: TRBD2 (5 bases). This CDR3 region has 17 residues. V dropped 0 bases and J dropped 0 bases, with 12 bases sitting between them. Germline loops: CDR1 GTSNPN, CDR2 SVGIG (reference sequence). CDR3 residues: CAWSVRVGVSGANVLTF. As DNA, the CDR3 is TGTGCCTGGAGTGTACGCGTCGGGGTCTCTGGGGCCAACGTCCTGACTTTC. The whole variable domain, remainder taken from reference TRBV30 and TRBJ2-6, is SQTIHQWPATLVQPVGSPLSLECTVEGTSNPNLYWYRQAAGRGLQLLFYSVGIGQISSEVPQNLSASRPQDRQFILSSKKLLLSDSGFYLCAWSVRVGVSGANVLTFGAGSRLTVL.

This chain connects TRBV29-1 to TRBJ1-1; D might be TRBD1 (5 bases). The germline V gene has CDR1 SQVTM and CDR2 ANQGSEA. Trimming removed 1 base from V and 4 bases from J, with 10 bases in between. The CDR3 length is 13 residues. CDR3 loop: CSVEAKQGTEAFF. DNA for the CDR3: TGCAGCGTTGAAGCGAAGCAGGGCACTGAAGCTTTCTTT.

This clone showed up just a few times. The chain links TRBV7-8 to TRBJ2-7; TRBD1 is a possible D gene (6 bases). CDR1 and CDR2 (germline): SGHVS, FQNEAQ. V lost 0 bases and J lost 5, with 20 bases in between. CDR3 length equals 17 residues. CDR3 nucleotides: TGTGCCAGCAGCTTAGCGCTGAAGGTCAGGGGATGGGACGAGCAGTACTTC. Protein: CASSLALKVRGWDEQYF. Using reference TRBV7-8 and TRBJ2-7 for the parts outside the CDR3, the full variable domain is GAGVSQSPRYKVAKRGQDVALRCDPISGHVSLFWYQQALGQGPEFLTYFQNEAQLDKSGLPSDRFFAERPEGSVSTLKIQRTQQEDSAVYLCASSLALKVRGWDEQYFGPGTRLTVT.

This clone was counted only a few times. The gene calls are TRBV10-3 and TRBJ1-6; no definite D call. Trimming took 3 bases from V and 8 from J, leaving 8 bases between them. CDR3 length: 13 residues. Germline assignment: CDR1 ENHRY and CDR2 SYGVKD. The CDR3 is CAISEADYSPLHF. CDR3 nucleotides: TGTGCCATCAGTGAAGCTGACTATTCACCCCTCCACTTT.

The gene calls are TRBV4-1 and TRBJ1-5, with D tentatively TRBD1 (6 bases). This CDR3 is built from 14 residues. V was shortened by 2 bases and J by 3 bases, with 8 bases between the two germline ends. CDR1 and CDR2 (germline): MGHRA, YSYEKL. CDR3 in amino acids: CASSQWTVNQPQHF. CDR3 in DNA: TGCGCCAGCAGCCAATGGACAGTCAATCAGCCCCAGCATTTT.

The CDR3 sequence: CASFFGGEGTEAFF. As DNA, the CDR3 is TGTGCCAGCTTCTTCGGGGGTGAGGGCACTGAAGCTTTCTTT. The chain uses TRBV18 and TRBJ1-1; tentative D call: TRBD1 (5 bases). This CDR3 has 14 amino acids. The V and J ends lost 7 bases and 4 bases respectively, with 16 bases between them. Germline V gives CDR1 KGHSH, CDR2 LQKENI.

This sequence joins TRBV4-1 and TRBJ2-5; no clear D gene. Trimming cost V 0 bases and J 5 bases, with 10 bases left between them. Germline V lookup: CDR1 MGHRA, CDR2 YSYEKL. The CDR3 runs 14 residues. The chain's CDR3 is CASSQDIFRETQYF. The CDR3 DNA follows: TGCGCCAGCAGCCAAGATATTTTCCGGGAGACCCAGTACTTC.

The rearrangement joins TRBV6-1 to TRBJ1-5; D might be TRBD1 (5 bases). Trimming cost V 2 bases and J 7 bases, with 6 bases left between them. Germline V CDR1 and CDR2: MNHNS, SASEGT. The CDR3 loop spans 12 amino acids. CDR3 DNA sequence: TGTGCCAGCAGTGAACAGGGCCAGCCCCAGCATTTT. Translation: CASSEQGQPQHF.

The rearrangement links TRBV30 to TRBJ2-7; D call uncertain. The CDR3 consists of 14 residues. Trimming left V 2 bases short and J 1 base short, with 12 bases between. Germline V gene lookup returns CDR1 GTSNPN and CDR2 SVGIG (reference sequence). As DNA, the CDR3 is TGTGCCTGGAGTATAAGCTTAGGGTCCTACGAGCAGTACTTC. This encodes CAWSISLGSYEQYF.